Below, 2 T cell receptor beta chains from the same sample are listed, as sequenced in a study of T cell responses to AZD1222 COVID-19 vaccine. Measured with immunoSEQ multiplex PCR; TCRdb has only the in-frame clones, and not every one. Of 200,000 or so clones listed, under 95% were seen once; the top ten hold 1%. Sequenced here: peripheral blood, sampled 28 days after the second AZD1222 dose. The receptors derive from an adult who received the AZD1222 COVID-19 vaccine.

This chain uses TRBV4-1 with TRBJ1-2; weak D call: TRBD1 (5 bases). The CDR3 length is 14 residues. Trimming removed 0 bases from V and 6 bases from J, with 11 bases in between. CDR1 MGHRA and CDR2 YSYEKL come from the germline V gene. The CDR3 DNA reads TGCGCCAGCAGCCAAGAAGTGCCAGGGCATGGCTACACCTTC. Encoded protein: CASSQEVPGHGYTF.

The rearrangement links TRBV4-3 to TRBJ2-7, with D tentatively TRBD1 or TRBD2 (5 bases each). Germline values: CDR1 LGHNA, CDR2 YSLEER. V shed 2 bases and J shed 3 bases, with 11 bases lying between them. This CDR3 is built from 14 residues. The CDR3 protein is CASSQMRGSYEQYF. In nucleotides, the CDR3 is TGCGCCAGCAGCCAAATGAGGGGCAGCTACGAGCAGTACTTC.